A single TCR beta chain is shown here with its context. The data originate from a study of blood T cell repertoires in COVID-19. Study in general: Some COVID-19 samples were acute and others convalescent; all came from the United States, Italy and Spain. T cells, B-cell-depleted T cells, or PBMCs provided the cDNA or gDNA that served as material.

In the source study's methods: Reference gene primer amplification gave nucleated cell count estimates. Sequenced by immunoSEQ multiplex PCR; TCRdb stores in-frame clones only, minus some. That table is the source of V, J and clone size, and D and trimming were worked out from the DNA. The sample records tens of thousands of clones, 90% being singletons. Germline CDR1 SGHRS, CDR2 YFSETQ. V was pared by 0 bases and J by 1 base, with 8 bases between. CDR3 length equals 14 residues. Specimen: peripheral blood. This receptor was taken from a man between 45 and 60 years old with acute or convalescent COVID-19. V usage is TRBV5-1 and J usage is TRBJ2-7; D is undetermined. DNA of the CDR3: TGCGCCAGCAGCTTGGTCGTGACATCCTACGAGCAGTACTTC. Amino acid sequence: CASSLVVTSYEQYF. Supplemented by reference TRBV5-1 and TRBJ2-7, the full variable domain reads KAGVTQTPRYLIKTRGQQVTLSCSPISGHRSVSWYQQTPGQGLQFLFEYFSETQRNKGNFPGRFSGRQFSNSRSEMNVSTLELGDSALYLCASSLVVTSYEQYFGPGTRLTVT.